Below, 4 T cell receptor beta chains from the same sample are listed, as sequenced in a study of Ad26.COV2.S vaccination and SARS-CoV-2 variants. The treatment is: over 15 received Ad26.COV2.S at low or high dose, single or two shots; 5 received placebo; per-sample allocation not given. The study sampled participants on day 63 after the first vaccine or placebo injection. Only in-frame clones appear in the TCRdb table, and some are missing; sequencing was by immunoSEQ multiplex PCR. This table holds over 350,000 clones, about 88% found once. The input for sequencing was peripheral blood, taken in a trial of Ad26.COV2.S vaccine versus placebo. The receptors come from a person aged 18 to 59 who received the Ad26.COV2.S COVID-19 vaccine or a placebo.

The chain carries TRBV3-1 (or the pseudogene TRBV3-2) and TRBJ1-2; D is perhaps TRBD1 (5 bases). Germline CDR1 is LGHDT and CDR2 is YNNKEL (reference sequence). This CDR3 contains 15 residues. Trimming removed 4 bases from V and 7 bases from J, with 19 bases in between. CDR3 protein: CASSPLTESRSGYTF. Written as DNA, the CDR3 is TGTGCCAGCAGCCCCTTGACAGAAAGTCGTTCTGGCTACACCTTC.

This clone was counted only a few times. The sample carries other DNA sequences with the same CDR3. This sequence joins TRBV6-5 and TRBJ1-4, with D hard to call. Germline values: CDR1 MNHEY, CDR2 SVGAGI. Trimming removed 8 bases at V and 3 bases at J, with 10 bases between. CDR3 length: 13 residues. CDR3 sequence: CASAARSNEKLFF. The CDR3 coding sequence is TGTGCCAGCGCGGCCCGATCTAATGAAAAACTGTTTTTT.

Note on this clone: The same CDR3 arises from other DNA sequences in this sample as well. The V call is TRBV7-2, the J call TRBJ1-5; D remains ambiguous. CDR1 is SGHTA and CDR2 is FQGNSA in the germline V gene. CDR3 size: 13 residues. V was shortened by 3 bases and J by 4 bases, with 7 bases between the two germline ends. This CDR3 reads CASSLGLNQPQHF. CDR3 bases: TGTGCCAGCAGCTTGGGTCTTAATCAGCCCCAGCATTTT.

The rearrangement joins TRBV2 to TRBJ1-1; TRBD1 matches at 8 bases. The length of the CDR3 is 14 residues. Per the germline V gene, CDR1 is SNHLY and CDR2 is FYNNEI. V lost 10 bases to trimming and J lost 1 base; unmatched junction nucleotides: 8. The CDR3 DNA reads as TGTGCCATTCCTCCGGGACAGGAGAACACTGAAGCTTTCTTT. This translates into CAIPPGQENTEAFF.